The 7 T cell receptor beta chains in this list originate from one sample, sequenced in a study of T cell responses to AZD1222 COVID-19 vaccine. The method was immunoSEQ multiplex PCR; TCRdb's version includes in-frame clones alone and lacks a portion of them. Of about 150,000 clones in the sample, around 88% were seen once. Material: peripheral blood, obtained on day 0 of AZD1222 vaccination. These receptors all stem from an adult in good health.

The chain joins TRBV7-9 to TRBJ2-2, with D perhaps TRBD1 (5 bases). This CDR3 has 16 residues. Between the trimmed V and J ends, which lost 2 bases and 8 bases, there was a span of 18 bases. Looked up from germline, CDR1 is SEHNR and CDR2 is FQNEAQ (reference sequence). The CDR3 DNA is TGTGCCAGCAGCTTAATCGTCGACAGCCGCCCGGGGGAGCTGTTTTTT. Translation gives CASSLIVDSRPGELFF.

J is TRBJ2-1 and V is TRBV5-1, with D unresolved. This CDR3 contains 14 residues. Trimming took off 0 bases at V and 5 bases at J, with 9 bases between the two ends. The germline gives CDR1 SGHRS, CDR2 YFSETQ. The CDR3 bases are TGCGCCAGCAGCTTGGCCTACAGAAACAATGAGCAGTTCTTC. This codes for CASSLAYRNNEQFF.

This clone was seen only once. The gene calls are TRBV2 and TRBJ2-2; no clear D gene. Germline values: CDR1 SNHLY, CDR2 FYNNEI. Trimming stripped 8 bases from V and 0 bases from J, with 13 bases between. CDR3 length: 15 residues. The CDR3 nucleotides read TGTGCCAGCGGCGTTGTGACCCCGAACACCGGGGAGCTGTTTTTT. Amino acids: CASGVVTPNTGELFF. The complete variable domain, with remaining parts taken from reference TRBV2 and TRBJ2-2, reads EPEVTQTPSHQVTQMGQEVILRCVPISNHLYFYWYRQILGQKVEFLVSFYNNEISEKSEIFDDQFSVERPDGSNFTLKIRSTKLEDSAMYFCASGVVTPNTGELFFGEGSRLTVL.

The gene calls are TRBV27 and TRBJ2-7, with 7 bases that match TRBD2. The V gene's germline CDR1 is MNHEY and CDR2 SMNVEV (reference sequence). Unmatched junction bases numbered 13, after V lost 7 bases and J lost 1 base. The CDR3 extends over 16 amino acids. The chain's CDR3 is CASTSPGASGSYEQYF. In DNA form, the CDR3 reads TGTGCCAGCACTTCCCCCGGGGCTAGCGGATCCTACGAGCAGTACTTC.

The chain recombines TRBV5-4 with TRBJ1-2; D not resolved. CDR1 and CDR2 from the germline V gene are SGHNT and YYREEE (reference sequence). V was pared by 4 bases and J by 7 bases, with 20 bases between. The CDR3 extends over 15 amino acids. The CDR3 coding sequence is TGTGCCAGCAGCATACCGGGCAACCCGAAGGGTGGCTACACCTTC. Protein sequence: CASSIPGNPKGGYTF.

The V gene is TRBV5-4, the J gene TRBJ2-3, with TRBD2 identical over 8 bases. In germline, CDR1 is SGHNT, CDR2 YYREEE (reference sequence). This CDR3 has 16 residues. The junction had 12 bases not matched to a gene; V was cut back by 4 bases and J by 5 bases. CDR3 DNA: TGTGCCAGCAGCGGACTCTCAGCGGGAGAGAGAGATACGCAGTATTTT. This encodes CASSGLSAGERDTQYF.

V is TRBV6-6 and J is TRBJ1-4, with 7 bases fitting TRBD1. CDR1 is MNHNY and CDR2 is SVGAGI in the germline V gene (reference sequence). Trimming at V came to 7 bases and at J to 6 bases, leaving 11 bases not matched to a gene. This CDR3 has 15 residues. The CDR3 sequence: CASKPTQGEDEKLFF. CDR3 coding DNA: TGTGCCAGCAAACCCACGCAGGGGGAGGATGAAAAACTGTTTTTT.